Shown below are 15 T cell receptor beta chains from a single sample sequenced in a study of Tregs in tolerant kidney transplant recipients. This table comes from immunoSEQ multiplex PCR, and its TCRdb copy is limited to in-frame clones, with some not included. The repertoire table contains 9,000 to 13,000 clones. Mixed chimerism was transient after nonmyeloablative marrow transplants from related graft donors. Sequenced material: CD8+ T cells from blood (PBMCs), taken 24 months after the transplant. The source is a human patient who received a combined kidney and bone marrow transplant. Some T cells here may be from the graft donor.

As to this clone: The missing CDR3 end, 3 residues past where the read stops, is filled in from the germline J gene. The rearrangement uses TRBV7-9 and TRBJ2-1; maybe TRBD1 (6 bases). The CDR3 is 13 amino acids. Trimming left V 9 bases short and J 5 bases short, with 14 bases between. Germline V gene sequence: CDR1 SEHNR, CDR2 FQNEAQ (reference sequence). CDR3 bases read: TGTGCCAGTCTAGGGACACCTCACAATGAG. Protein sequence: CASLGTPHNE. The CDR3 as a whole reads CASLGTPHNEQFF.

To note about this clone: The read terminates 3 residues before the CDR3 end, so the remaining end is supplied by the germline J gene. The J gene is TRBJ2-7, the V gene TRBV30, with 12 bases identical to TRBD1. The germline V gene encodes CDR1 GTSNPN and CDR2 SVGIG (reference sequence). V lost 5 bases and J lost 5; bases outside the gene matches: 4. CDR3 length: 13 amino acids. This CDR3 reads CAWDGTGGDEQYF. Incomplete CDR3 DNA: TGTGCCTGGGACGGGACAGGGGGCGACGAG.

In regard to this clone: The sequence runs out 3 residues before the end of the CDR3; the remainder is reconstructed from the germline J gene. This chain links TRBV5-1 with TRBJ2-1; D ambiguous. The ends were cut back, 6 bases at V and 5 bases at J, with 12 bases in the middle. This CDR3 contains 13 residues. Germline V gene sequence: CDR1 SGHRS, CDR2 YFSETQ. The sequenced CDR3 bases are TGCGCCAGCATATCGTTCGCAGACAATGAG. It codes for CASISFADNE. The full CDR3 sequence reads CASISFADNEQFF.

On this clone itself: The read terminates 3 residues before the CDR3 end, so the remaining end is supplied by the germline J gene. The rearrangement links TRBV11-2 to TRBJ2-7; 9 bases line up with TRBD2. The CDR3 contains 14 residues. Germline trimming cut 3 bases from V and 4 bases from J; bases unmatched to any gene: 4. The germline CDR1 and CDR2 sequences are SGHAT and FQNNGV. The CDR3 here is CASSLSSGRYEQYF. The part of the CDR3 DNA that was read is TGTGCCAGCAGCTTGTCCAGCGGGAGGTACGAG.

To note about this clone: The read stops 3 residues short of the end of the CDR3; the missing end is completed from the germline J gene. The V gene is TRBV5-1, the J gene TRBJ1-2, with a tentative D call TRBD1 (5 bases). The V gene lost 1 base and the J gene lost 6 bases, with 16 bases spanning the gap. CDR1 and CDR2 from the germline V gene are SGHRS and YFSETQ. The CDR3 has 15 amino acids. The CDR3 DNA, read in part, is TGCGCCAGCAGCTTGCGGACACAAGTGGAGGATGGC. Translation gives CASSLRTQVEDG. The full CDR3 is CASSLRTQVEDGYTF.

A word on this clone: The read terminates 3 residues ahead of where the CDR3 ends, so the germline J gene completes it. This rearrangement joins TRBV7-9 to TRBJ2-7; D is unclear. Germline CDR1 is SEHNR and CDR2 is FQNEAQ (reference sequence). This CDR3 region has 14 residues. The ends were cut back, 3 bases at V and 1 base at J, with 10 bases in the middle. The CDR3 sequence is CASSFLFTSYEQYF. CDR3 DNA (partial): TGTGCCAGCAGCTTCCTGTTCACATCCTACGAG.

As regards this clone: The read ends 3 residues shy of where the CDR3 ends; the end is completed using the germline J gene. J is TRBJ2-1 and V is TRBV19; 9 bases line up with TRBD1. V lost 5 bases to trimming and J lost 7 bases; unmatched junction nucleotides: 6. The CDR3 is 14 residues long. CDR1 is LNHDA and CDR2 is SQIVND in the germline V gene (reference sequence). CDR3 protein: CASSSGTGWNEQFF. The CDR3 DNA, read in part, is TGTGCCAGTAGTTCCGGGACAGGGTGGAATGAG.

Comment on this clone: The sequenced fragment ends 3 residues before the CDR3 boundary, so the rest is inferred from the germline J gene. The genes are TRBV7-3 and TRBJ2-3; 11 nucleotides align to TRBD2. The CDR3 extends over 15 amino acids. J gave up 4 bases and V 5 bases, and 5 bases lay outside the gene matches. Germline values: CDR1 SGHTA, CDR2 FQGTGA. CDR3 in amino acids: CASSLLAGVPDTQYF. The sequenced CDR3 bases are TGTGCCAGCAGCCTACTAGCGGGAGTCCCAGATACG.

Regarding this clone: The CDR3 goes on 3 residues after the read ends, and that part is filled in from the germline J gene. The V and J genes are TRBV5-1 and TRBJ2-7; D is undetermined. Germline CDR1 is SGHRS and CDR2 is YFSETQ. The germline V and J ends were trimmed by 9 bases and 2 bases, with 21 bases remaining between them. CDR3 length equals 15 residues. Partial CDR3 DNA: TGCGCCACCTCCCCGTGGGTCGGGTCTACCTACGAG. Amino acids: CATSPWVGSTYE. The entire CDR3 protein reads CATSPWVGSTYEQYF.

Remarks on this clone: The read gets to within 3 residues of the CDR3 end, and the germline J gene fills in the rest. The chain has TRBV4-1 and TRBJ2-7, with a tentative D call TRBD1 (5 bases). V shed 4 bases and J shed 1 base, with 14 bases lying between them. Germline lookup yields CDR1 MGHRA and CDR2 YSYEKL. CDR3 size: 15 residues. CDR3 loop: CASSPRAQGSYEQYF. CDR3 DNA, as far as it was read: TGCGCCAGCAGCCCCCGCGCGCAGGGATCCTACGAG.

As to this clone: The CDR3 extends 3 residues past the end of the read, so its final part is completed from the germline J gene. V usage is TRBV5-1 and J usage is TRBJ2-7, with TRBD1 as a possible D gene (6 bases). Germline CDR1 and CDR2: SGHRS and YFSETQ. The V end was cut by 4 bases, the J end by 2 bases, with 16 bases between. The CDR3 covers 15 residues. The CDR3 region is CASSPPPGHPYEQYF. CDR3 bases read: TGCGCCAGCAGCCCTCCCCCGGGACACCCCTACGAG.

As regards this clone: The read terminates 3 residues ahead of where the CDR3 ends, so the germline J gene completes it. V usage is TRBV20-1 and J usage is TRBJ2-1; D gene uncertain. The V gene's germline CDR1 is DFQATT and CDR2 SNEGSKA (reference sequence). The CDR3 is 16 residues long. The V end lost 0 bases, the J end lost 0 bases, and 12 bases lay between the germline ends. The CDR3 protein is CSARDRGGSSYNEQFF. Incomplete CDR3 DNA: TGCAGTGCTAGAGATCGAGGCGGCAGCTCCTACAATGAG.

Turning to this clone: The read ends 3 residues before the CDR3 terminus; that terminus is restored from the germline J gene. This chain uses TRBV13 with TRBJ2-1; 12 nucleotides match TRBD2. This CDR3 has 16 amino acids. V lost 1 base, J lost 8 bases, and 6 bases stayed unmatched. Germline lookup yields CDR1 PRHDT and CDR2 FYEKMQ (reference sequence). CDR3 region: CASSLAGTSGYDEQFF. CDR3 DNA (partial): TGTGCCAGCAGCTTAGCTGGGACTAGCGGGTATGATGAG.

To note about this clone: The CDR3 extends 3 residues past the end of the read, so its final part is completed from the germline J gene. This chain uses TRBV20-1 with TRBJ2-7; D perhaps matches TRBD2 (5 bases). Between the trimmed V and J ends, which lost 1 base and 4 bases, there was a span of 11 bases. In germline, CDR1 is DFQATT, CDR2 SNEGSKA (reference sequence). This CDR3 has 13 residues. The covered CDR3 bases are TGCAGTGCTAGAGCGGGAACTAGTTACGAG. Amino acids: CSARAGTSYE. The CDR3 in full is CSARAGTSYEQYF.

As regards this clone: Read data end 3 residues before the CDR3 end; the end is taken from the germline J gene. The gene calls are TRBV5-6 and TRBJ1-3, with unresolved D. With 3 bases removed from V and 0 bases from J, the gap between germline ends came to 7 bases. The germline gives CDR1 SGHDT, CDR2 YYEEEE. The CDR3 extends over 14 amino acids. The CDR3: CASSWARSGNTIYF. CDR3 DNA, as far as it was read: TGTGCCAGCAGCTGGGCGCGCTCTGGAAACACC. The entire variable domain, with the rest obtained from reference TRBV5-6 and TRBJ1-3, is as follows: DAGVTQSPTHLIKTRGQQVTLRCSPKSGHDTVSWYQQALGQGPQFIFQYYEEEERQRGNFPDRFSGHQFPNYSSELNVNALLLGDSALYLCASSWARSGNTIYFGEGSWLTVV.